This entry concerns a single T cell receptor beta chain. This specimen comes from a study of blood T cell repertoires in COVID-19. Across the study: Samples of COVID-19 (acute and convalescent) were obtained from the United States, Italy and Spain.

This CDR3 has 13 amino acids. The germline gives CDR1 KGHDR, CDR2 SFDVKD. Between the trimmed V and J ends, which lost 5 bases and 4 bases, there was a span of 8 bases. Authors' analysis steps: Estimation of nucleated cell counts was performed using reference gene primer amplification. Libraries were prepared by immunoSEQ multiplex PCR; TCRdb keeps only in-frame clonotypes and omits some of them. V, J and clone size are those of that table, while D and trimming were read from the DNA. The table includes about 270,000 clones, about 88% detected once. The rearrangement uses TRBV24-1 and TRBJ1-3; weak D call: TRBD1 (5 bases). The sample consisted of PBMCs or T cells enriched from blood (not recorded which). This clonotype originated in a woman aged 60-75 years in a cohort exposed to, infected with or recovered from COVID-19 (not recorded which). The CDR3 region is CATSAGPGNTIYF. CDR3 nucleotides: TGTGCCACCAGTGCAGGGCCCGGAAACACCATATATTTT.